This T cell receptor beta chain derives from a study of shared clonotypes between healthy human individuals. Study conclusions and caveats: Generally, estimated richness proved larger in naive subsets than it did in memory subsets. Sampling used blood alone; tissue repertoires probably differ.

CD8 cells regarded as naive lacked CD45RO, were positively chosen for CCR7, and omitted terminally differentiated effector memory CD45RA+ cells. Genomic DNA of each subset was evenly split across several immunoSEQ plates. Generated by immunoSEQ multiplex PCR, the TCRdb table keeps only in-frame clones and is missing some. The sample includes hundreds of thousands of clones, around 95% of them seen just once. With respect to this clone: Its matching antigen is unknown.

V was trimmed by 2 bases and J by 6 bases, leaving 8 bases between them. Germline V CDR1 and CDR2: SNHLY, FYNNEI. CDR3 length equals 13 residues. Sequencing was done on a sample of naive CD8+ T cells sorted from blood. The chain employs TRBV2 and TRBJ2-1, with a possible D match to TRBD2 (6 bases). This clonotype originated in a woman in her 30s in good health. Written as DNA, the CDR3 is TGTGCCAGCAGTGAATGGGGAGGCAATGAGCAGTTCTTC. It encodes CASSEWGGNEQFF.